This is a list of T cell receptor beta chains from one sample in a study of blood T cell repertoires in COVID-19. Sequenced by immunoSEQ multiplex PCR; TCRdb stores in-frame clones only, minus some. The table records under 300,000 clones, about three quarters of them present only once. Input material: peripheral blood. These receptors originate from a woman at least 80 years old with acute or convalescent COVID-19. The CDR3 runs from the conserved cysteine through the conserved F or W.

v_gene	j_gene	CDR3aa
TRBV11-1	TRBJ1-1	CASSLGGGNTEAFF
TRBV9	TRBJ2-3	CASSGQRGRSTDTQYF
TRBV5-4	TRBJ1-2	CASSQDGTGRNYGYTF
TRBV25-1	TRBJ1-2	CASSQTTTGTGTVYTF
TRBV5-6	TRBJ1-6	CASSSLDRSSSPLHF
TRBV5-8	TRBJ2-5	CASSGLRGLADETQYF
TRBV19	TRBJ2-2	CATLRRTGPNTGELFF
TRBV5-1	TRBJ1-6	CASRLLRDGPLHF
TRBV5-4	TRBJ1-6	CASSLGTVNSPLHF
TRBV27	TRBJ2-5	CASSLSPGSQRQETQYF
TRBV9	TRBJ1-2	CASSVSAVSNYGYTF
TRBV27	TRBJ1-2	CASSLRAAGGILDGYTF
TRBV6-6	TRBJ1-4	CASSSSPGQGREKLFF
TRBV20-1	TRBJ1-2	CSASRDSNYGYTF
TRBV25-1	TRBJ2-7	CASSEWGGSSYEQYF
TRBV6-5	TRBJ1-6	CASSPQGAGNSPLHF
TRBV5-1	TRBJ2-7	CASSLDTIYEQYF
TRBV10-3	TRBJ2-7	CAISNGRTTGDEQYF
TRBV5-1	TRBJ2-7	CASSLASGTGMYEQYF
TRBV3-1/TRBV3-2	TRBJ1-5	CASSQGRGNQPQHF
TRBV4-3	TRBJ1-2	CASSLGAGQGNYGYTF
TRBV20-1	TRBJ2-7	CSARDQGEQYF